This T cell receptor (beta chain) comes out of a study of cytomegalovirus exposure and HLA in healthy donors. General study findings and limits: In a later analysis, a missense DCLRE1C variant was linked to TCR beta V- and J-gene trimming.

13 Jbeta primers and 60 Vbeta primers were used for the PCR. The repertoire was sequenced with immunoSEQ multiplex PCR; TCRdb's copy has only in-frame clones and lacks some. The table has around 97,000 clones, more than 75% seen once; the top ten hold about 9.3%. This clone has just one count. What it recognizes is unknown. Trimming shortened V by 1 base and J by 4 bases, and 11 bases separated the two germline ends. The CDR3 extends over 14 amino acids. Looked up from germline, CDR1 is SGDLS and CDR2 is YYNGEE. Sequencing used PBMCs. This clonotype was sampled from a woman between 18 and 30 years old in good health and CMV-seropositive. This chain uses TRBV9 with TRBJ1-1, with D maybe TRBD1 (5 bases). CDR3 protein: CASSVIGAGTEAFF. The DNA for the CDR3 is TGTGCCAGCAGCGTAATTGGGGCCGGCACTGAAGCTTTCTTT.